This TCR beta chain was captured by sequencing in a study of T cell changes during pregnancy in multiple sclerosis. The CDR3 extends over 18 amino acids. Germline CDR1 reads SNHLY; CDR2 reads FYNNEI. With V trimmed by 4 bases and J by 2 bases, 12 bases remained unmatched. Repertoires were generated with immunoSEQ multiplex PCR, while TCRdb's copy carries only in-frame clones and drops some. The repertoire holds fewer than 85,000 clones, roughly nine tenths seen once, with about 1.5% in the top ten. The V call is TRBV2, the J call TRBJ2-1; 9 nucleotides align to TRBD2. The specimen was peripheral blood, collected in the first trimester of pregnancy. The origin of this receptor is a female donor in good health, enrolled as a control in a pregnancy study. In DNA, the CDR3 is TGTGCCAGCAGTGCCGTCGCCATAGCGGGAGCCCCCTACAATGAGCAGTTCTTC. Translation gives CASSAVAIAGAPYNEQFF.